This T cell receptor beta chain was profiled in a study of CD8 T cells in Susac syndrome. On this clonotype: The antigen is unknown.

Reverse transcription used roughly 0.45 to 1 ug RNA and random hexamers. The CDR3 of TCR beta was amplified by immunoSEQ multiplex PCR across 54 Vbeta and 13 Jbeta. TCRdb called the immunoSEQ multiplex PCR reads again in MiXCR, with one record for every CDR3 protein. The profile shows 250,000 to 300,000 distinct CDR3 sequences, about 89% of them singletons. The V and J ends lost 8 bases and 9 bases, in that order; junction bases with no gene match: 15. The CDR3 totals 15 residues. Germline V gives CDR1 ENHRY, CDR2 SYGVKD. Study outcomes and limitations: It was acknowledged by the study that relatively few individuals were included in its TCR sequencing and HLA analysis.

This chain uses TRBV10-3 with TRBJ2-4, with 8 bases fitting TRBD1. The receptor's source is a human donor with multiple sclerosis. Material: CD8+ T cells from PBMCs. This CDR3 reads CAIPTGEDWAGIQYF. The CDR3 DNA is TGTGCCATCCCGACAGGGGAGGACTGGGCGGGCATTCAGTACTTC.